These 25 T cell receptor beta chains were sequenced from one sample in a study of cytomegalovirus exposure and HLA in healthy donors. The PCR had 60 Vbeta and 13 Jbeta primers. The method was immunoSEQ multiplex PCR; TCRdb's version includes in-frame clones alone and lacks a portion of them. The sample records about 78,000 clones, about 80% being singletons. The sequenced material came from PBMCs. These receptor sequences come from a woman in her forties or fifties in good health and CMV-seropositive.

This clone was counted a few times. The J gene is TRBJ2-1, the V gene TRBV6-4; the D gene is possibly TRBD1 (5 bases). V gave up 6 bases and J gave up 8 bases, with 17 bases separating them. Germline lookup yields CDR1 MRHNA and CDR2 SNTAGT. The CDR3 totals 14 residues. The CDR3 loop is CASSKDTEVDEQFF. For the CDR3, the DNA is TGTGCCAGCAGCAAGGACACGGAAGTCGATGAGCAGTTCTTC.

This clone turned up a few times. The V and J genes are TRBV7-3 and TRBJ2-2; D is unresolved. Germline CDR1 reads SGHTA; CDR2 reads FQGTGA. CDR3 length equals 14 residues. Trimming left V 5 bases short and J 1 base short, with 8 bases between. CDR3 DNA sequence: TGTGCCAGCAGCCCAACGGGGAACACCGGGGAGCTGTTTTTT. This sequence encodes CASSPTGNTGELFF.

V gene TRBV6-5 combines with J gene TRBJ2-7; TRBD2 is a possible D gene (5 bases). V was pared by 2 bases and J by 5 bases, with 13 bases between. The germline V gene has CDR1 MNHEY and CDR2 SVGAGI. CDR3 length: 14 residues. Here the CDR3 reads CASSYGSEGNEQYF. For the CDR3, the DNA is TGTGCCAGCAGTTACGGGAGCGAAGGTAACGAGCAGTACTTC.

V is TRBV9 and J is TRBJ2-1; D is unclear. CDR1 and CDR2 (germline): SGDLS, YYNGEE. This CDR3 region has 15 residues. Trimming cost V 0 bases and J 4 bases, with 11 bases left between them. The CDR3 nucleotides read TGTGCCAGCAGCGTAGCCGCCCGGGTTTACAATGAGCAGTTCTTC. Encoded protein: CASSVAARVYNEQFF.

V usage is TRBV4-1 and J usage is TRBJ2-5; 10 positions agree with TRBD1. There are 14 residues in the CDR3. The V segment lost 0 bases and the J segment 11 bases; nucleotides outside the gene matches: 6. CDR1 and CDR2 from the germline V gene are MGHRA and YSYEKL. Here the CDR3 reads CASSQDPGTGEQYF. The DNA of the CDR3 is TGCGCCAGCAGCCAAGACCCCGGGACAGGGGAGCAGTACTTC.

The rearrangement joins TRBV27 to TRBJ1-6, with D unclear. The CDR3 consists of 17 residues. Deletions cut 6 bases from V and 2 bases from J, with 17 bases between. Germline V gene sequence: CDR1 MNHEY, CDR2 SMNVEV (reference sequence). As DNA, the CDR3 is TGTGCCAGCAGCCTCGGCTCTCGAGGGACCTATAATTCACCCCTCCACTTT. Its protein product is CASSLGSRGTYNSPLHF.

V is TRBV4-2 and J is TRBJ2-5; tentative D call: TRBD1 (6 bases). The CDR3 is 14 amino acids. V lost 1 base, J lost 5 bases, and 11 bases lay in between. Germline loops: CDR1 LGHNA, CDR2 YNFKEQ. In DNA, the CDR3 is TGTGCCAGCAGCCAAGCCCGAAGGGGGGAGACCCAGTACTTC. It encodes CASSQARRGETQYF.

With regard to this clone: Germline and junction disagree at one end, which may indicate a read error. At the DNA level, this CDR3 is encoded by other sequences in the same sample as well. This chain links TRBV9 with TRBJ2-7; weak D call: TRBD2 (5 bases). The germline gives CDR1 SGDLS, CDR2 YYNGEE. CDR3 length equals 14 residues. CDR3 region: CASSLATGTYEQYF. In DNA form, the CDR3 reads TGCGCCAGCAGCTTAGCGACGGGGACCTACGAGCAGTACTTC.

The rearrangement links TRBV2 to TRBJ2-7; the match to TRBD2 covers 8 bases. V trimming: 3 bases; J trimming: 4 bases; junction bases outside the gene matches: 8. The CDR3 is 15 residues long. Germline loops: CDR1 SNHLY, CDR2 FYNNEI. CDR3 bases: TGTGCCAGCAGTGAGATTGAACTAGCGGAGTACGAGCAGTACGTC. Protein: CASSEIELAEYEQYV.

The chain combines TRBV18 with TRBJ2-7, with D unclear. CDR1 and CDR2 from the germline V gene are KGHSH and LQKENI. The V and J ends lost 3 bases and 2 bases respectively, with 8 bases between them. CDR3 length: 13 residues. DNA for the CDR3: TGTGCCAGCTCACCCCAACCGGCCTACGAGCAGTACTTC. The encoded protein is CASSPQPAYEQYF.

The CDR3 loop is CASRGQGGSEAFF. The CDR3 DNA follows: TGTGCCAGCAGGGGCCAGGGAGGGAGTGAAGCTTTCTTT. The chain has TRBV6-1 and TRBJ1-1; maybe TRBD1 (5 bases). V was shortened by 6 bases and J by 7 bases, with 15 bases between the two germline ends. The germline V gene has CDR1 MNHNS and CDR2 SASEGT. This CDR3 is 13 amino acids long.

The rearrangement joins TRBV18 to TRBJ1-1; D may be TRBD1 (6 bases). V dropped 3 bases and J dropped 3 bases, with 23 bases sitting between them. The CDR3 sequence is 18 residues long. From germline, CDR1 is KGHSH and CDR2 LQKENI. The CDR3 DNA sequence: TGTGCCAGCTCACCCTCTGTTATGCGGACAGCGGGGGACACTGAAGCTTTCTTT. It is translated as CASSPSVMRTAGDTEAFF. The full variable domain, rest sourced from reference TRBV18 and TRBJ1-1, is NAGVMQNPRHLVRRRGQEARLRCSPMKGHSHVYWYRQLPEEGLKFMVYLQKENIIDESGMPKERFSAEFPKEGPSILRIQQVVRGDSAAYFCASSPSVMRTAGDTEAFFGQGTRLTVV.

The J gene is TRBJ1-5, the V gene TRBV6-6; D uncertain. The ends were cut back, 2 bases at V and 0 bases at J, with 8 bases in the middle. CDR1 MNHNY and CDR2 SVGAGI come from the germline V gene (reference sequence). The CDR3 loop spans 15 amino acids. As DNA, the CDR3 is TGTGCCAGCAGTTACGCGCGGGCTAGCAATCAGCCCCAGCATTTT. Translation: CASSYARASNQPQHF.

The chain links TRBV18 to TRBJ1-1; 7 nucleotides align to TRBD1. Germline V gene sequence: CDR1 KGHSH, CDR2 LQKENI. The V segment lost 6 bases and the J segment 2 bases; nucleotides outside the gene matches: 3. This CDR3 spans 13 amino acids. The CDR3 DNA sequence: TGTGCCAGCTCTCGGGACAGTAACACTGAAGCTTTCTTT. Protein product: CASSRDSNTEAFF. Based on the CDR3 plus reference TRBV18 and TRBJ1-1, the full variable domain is NAGVMQNPRHLVRRRGQEARLRCSPMKGHSHVYWYRQLPEEGLKFMVYLQKENIIDESGMPKERFSAEFPKEGPSILRIQQVVRGDSAAYFCASSRDSNTEAFFGQGTRLTVV.

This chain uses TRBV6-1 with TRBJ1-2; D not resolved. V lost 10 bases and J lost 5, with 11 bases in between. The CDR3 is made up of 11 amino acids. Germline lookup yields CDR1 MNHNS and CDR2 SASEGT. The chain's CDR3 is CATHRVYGYTF. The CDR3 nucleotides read TGTGCCACCCACCGGGTGTATGGCTACACCTTC.

The CDR3 DNA is TGTGCCAGCAGCATCCTTACAGGGAGCCTCTATGGCTACACCTTC. The encoded protein is CASSILTGSLYGYTF. The chain has TRBV7-9 and TRBJ1-2, with D perhaps matching TRBD1 (6 bases). The CDR3 covers 15 residues. Germline V gene lookup returns CDR1 SEHNR and CDR2 FQNEAQ (reference sequence). Trimming cost V 5 bases and J 4 bases, with 17 bases left between them.

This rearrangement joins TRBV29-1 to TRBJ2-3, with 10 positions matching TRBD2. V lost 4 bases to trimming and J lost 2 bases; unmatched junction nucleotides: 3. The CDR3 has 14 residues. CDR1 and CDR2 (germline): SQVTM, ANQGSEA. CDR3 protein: CSVVAGGYTDTQYF. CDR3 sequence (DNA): TGCAGCGTTGTAGCGGGGGGATACACAGATACGCAGTATTTT.

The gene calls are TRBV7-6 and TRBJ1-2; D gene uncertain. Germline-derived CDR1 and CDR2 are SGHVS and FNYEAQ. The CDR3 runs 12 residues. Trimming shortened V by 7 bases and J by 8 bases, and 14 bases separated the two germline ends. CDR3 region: CASTPVAAGYTF. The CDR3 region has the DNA TGTGCCAGCACCCCGGTCGCGGCCGGCTACACCTTC.

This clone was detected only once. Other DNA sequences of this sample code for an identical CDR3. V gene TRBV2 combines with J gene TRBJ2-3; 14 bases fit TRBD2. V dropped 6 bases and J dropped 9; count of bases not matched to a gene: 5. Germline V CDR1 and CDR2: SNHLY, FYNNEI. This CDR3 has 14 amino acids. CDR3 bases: TGTGCCAGCAGCGAGACTAGCGGGGGGGCCACGCAGTATTTT. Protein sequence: CASSETSGGATQYF.

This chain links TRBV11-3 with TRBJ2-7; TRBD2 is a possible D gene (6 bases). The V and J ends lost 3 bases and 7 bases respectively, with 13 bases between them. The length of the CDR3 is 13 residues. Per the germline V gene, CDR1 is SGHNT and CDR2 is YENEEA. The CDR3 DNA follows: TGTGCCAGCAGCTTGGGACTCGGTTGGGAGCAGTACTTC. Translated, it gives CASSLGLGWEQYF.

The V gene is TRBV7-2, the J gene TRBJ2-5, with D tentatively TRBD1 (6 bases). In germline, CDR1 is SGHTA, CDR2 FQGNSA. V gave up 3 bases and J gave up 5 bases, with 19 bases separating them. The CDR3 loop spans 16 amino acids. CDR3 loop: CASSFGGTPRRETQYF. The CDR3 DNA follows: TGTGCCAGCAGCTTCGGTGGGACACCGCGACGGGAGACCCAGTACTTC.

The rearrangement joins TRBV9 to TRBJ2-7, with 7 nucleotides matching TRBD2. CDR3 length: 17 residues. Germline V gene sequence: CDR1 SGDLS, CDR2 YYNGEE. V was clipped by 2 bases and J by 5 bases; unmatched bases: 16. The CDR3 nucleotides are TGTGCCAGCAGCGTTGATGCGGGGGTGGTTCCGGACCACGAGCAGTACTTC. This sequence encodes CASSVDAGVVPDHEQYF.

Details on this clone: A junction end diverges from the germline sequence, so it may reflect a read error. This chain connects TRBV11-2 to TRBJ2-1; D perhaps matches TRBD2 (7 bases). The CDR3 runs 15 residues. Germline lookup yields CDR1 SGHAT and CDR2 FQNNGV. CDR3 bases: TGTGCCAGCAGCCTAGAGGGGGAGGGATGGAATGAGCAGTTCTTC. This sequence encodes CASSLEGEGWNEQFF.

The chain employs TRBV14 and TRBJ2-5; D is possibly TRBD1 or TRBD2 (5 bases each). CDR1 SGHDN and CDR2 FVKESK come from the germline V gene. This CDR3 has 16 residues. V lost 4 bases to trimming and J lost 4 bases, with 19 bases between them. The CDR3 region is CASSPDYRTQLETQYF. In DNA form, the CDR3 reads TGTGCCAGCAGCCCAGACTATAGGACACAGCTAGAGACCCAGTACTTC.

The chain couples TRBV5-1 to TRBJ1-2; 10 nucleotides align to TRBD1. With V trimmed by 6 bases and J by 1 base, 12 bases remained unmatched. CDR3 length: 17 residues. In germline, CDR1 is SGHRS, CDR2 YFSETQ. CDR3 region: CASTPDRGSRGNYGYTF. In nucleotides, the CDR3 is TGCGCCAGCACCCCGGACAGGGGGTCCCGGGGTAACTATGGCTACACCTTC.